This record concerns one T cell receptor beta chain sequence. Its antigen is still unknown. TCRdb used MiXCR to reprocess the reads, holding one entry per CDR3 protein. Among 150,000 to 200,000 distinct CDR3 sequences listed, roughly 9.8% were seen once. The sample is drawn from a study of T cell repertoires in cytomegalovirus infection. In the study overall: Both a matching HLA type and CMV infection were indicated by public TCR beta signatures. Broader study findings: Public TCR beta family frequency separated CMV-and-HLA carriers, including in an independent cohort.

CDR3 length equals 15 residues. Germline loops: CDR1 DFQATT, CDR2 SNEGSKA (reference sequence). V gave up 0 bases and J gave up 0 bases; unmatched junction bases: 4. This clonotype was obtained from a human donor in good health (CMV status not recorded). Some clones in this sample may be carry-over from other donors' samples. Sequenced sample: PBMCs. This chain joins TRBV20-1 and TRBJ2-7; the match to TRBD2 covers 8 bases. The CDR3 reads CSARDLAGGSYEQYF. The CDR3 DNA reads TGCAGTGCTAGAGATTTGGCGGGAGGCTCCTACGAGCAGTACTTC.